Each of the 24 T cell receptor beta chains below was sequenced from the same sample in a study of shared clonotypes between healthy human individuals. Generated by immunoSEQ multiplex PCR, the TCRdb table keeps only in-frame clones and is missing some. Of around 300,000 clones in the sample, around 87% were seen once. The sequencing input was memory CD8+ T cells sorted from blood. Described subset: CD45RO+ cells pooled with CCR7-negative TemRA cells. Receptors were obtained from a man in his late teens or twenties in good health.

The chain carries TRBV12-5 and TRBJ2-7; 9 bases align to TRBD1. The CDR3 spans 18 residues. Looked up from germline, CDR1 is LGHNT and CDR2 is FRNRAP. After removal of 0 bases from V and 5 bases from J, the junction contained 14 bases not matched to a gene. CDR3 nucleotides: TGTGCTAGTGGTTTGGTTCCTGACAACCGGGACAGGGTTGACGAGCAGTACTTC. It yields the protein CASGLVPDNRDRVDEQYF.

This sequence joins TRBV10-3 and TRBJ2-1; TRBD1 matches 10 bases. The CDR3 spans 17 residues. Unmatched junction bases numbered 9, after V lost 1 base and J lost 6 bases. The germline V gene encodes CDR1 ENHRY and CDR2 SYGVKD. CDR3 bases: TGTGCCATCAGTGAGTTATCCGGGACAGGGGTAAGCAATGAGCAGTTCTTC. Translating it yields CAISELSGTGVSNEQFF.

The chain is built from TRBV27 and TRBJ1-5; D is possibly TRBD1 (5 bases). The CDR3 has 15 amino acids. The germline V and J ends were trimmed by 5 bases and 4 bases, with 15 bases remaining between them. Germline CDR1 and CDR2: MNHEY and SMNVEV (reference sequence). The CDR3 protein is CASSLLGGSNQPQHF. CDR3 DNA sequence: TGTGCCAGCAGTCTTCTGGGGGGGTCAAATCAGCCCCAGCATTTT.

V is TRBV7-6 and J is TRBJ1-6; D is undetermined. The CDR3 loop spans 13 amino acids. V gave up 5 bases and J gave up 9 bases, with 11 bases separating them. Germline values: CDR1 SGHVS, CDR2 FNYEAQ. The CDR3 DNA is TGTGCCAGCAGCCCCGCCGACGTTTCACCCCTCCACTTT. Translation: CASSPADVSPLHF.

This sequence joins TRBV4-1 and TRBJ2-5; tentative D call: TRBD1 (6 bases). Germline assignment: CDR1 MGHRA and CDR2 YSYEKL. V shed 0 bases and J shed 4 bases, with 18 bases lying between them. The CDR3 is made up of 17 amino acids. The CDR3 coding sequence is TGCGCCAGCAGCCAAGAAGGGACACAGAGTTCTATAGAGACCCAGTACTTC. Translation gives CASSQEGTQSSIETQYF.

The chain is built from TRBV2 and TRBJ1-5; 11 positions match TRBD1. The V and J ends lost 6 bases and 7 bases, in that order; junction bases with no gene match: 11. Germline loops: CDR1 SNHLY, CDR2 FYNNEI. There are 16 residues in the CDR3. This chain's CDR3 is CASRPGTGGRIQPQHF. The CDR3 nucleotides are TGTGCCAGCAGACCAGGGACAGGGGGTCGGATACAGCCCCAGCATTTT.

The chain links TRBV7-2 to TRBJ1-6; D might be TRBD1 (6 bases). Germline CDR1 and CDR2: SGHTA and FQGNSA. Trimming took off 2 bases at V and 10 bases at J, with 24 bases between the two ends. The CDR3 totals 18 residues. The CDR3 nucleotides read TGTGCCAGCAGCTTATGGTCGGTTCTAGCGCCTGGGGGCTCACCCCTCCACTTT. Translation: CASSLWSVLAPGGSPLHF. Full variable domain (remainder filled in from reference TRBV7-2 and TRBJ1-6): GAGVSQSPSNKVTEKGKDVELRCDPISGHTALYWYRQSLGQGLEFLIYFQGNSAPDKSGLPSDRFSAERTGGSVSTLTIQRTQQEDSAVYLCASSLWSVLAPGGSPLHFGNGTRLTVT.

The CDR3 here is CASSLKSVGYEQYF. DNA of the CDR3: TGTGCCAGCAGTTTAAAGTCAGTTGGCTACGAGCAGTACTTC. The chain couples TRBV27 to TRBJ2-7; D is uncertain. Per the germline V gene, CDR1 is MNHEY and CDR2 is SMNVEV (reference sequence). V dropped 2 bases and J dropped 3 bases, with 11 bases sitting between them. This CDR3 spans 14 amino acids.

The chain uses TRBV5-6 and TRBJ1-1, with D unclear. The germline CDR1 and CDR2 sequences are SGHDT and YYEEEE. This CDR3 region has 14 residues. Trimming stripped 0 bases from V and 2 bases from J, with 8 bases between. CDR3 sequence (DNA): TGTGCCAGCAGCTTGGTCCAGAGAAACACTGAAGCTTTCTTT. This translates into CASSLVQRNTEAFF.

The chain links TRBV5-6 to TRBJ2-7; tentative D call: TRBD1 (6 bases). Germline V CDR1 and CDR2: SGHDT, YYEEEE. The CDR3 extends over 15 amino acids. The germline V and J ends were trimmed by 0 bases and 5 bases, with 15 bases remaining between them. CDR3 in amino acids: CASSLVDLGADEQYF. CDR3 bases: TGTGCCAGCAGCTTGGTTGACCTGGGGGCAGACGAGCAGTACTTC.

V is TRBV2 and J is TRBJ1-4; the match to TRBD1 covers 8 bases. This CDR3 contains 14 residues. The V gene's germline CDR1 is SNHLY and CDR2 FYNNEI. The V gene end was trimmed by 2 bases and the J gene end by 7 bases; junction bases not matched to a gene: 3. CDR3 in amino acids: CASSEFTGGEKLFF. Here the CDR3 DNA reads TGTGCCAGCAGTGAATTTACAGGGGGTGAAAAACTGTTTTTT.

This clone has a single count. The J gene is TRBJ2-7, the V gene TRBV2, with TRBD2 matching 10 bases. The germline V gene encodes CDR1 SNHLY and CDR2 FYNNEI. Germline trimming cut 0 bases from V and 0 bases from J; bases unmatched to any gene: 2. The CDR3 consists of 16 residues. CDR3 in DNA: TGTGCCAGCAGTGAAGCGCTAGCGGGGGACTCCTACGAGCAGTACTTC. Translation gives CASSEALAGDSYEQYF.

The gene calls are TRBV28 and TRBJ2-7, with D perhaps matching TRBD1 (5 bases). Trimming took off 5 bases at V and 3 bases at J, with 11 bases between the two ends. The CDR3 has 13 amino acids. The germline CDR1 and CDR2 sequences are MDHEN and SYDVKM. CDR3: CASSKGWVYEQYF. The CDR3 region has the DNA TGTGCCAGCAGTAAGGGGTGGGTCTACGAGCAGTACTTC.

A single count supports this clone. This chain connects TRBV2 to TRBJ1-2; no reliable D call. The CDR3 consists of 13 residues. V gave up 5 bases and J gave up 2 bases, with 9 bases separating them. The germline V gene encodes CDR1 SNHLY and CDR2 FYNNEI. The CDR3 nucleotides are TGTGCCAGCAGTTATCCGGAGAACTATGGCTACACCTTC. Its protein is CASSYPENYGYTF.

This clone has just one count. The CDR3 sequence: CASSLAKVGGTEAFF. The CDR3 DNA sequence: TGTGCCAGCAGCTTAGCGAAGGTCGGGGGCACTGAAGCTTTCTTT. The chain links TRBV7-2 to TRBJ1-1, with D possibly being TRBD1 (5 bases). Germline CDR1 reads SGHTA; CDR2 reads FQGNSA. The V gene lost 0 bases and the J gene lost 4 bases, with 12 bases spanning the gap. The CDR3 has 15 amino acids.

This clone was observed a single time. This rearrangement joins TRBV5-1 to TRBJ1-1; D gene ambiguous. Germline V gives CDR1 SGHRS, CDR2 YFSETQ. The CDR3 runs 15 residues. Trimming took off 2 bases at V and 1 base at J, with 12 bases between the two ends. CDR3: CASSFGPSGNTEAFF. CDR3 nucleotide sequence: TGCGCCAGCAGCTTCGGACCAAGTGGGAACACTGAAGCTTTCTTT.

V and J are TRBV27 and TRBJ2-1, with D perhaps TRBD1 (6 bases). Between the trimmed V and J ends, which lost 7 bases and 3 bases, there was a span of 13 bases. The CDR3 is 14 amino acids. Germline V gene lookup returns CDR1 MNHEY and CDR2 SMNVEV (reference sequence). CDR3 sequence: CASKSRTDYNEQFF. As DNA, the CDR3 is TGTGCCAGCAAAAGCCGGACAGACTACAATGAGCAGTTCTTC.

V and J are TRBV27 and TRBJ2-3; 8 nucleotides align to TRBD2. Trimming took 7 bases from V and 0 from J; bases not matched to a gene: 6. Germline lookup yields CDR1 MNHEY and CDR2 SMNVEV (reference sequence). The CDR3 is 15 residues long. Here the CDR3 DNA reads TGTGCCAGCACCCTACTAGCGGCTAGCACAGATACGCAGTATTTT. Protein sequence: CASTLLAASTDTQYF.

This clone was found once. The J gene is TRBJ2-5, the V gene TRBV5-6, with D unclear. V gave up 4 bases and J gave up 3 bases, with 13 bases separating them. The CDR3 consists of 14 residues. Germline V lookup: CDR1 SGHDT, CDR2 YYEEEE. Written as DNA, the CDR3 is TGTGCCAGCAGCCTGATAGCTTGGGAAGAGACCCAGTACTTC. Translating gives CASSLIAWEETQYF.

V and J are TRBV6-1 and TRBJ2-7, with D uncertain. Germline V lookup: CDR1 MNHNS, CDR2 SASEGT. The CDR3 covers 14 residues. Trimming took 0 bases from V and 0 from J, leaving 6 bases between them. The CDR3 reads CASSEAAGSYEQYF. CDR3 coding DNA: TGTGCCAGCAGTGAAGCGGCTGGCTCCTACGAGCAGTACTTC.

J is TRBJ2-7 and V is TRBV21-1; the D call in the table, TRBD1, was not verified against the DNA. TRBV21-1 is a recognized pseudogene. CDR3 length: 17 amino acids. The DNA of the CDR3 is TGTGCCAGCAGCAAAATTAAGGGACAGGGGGACTCCTACGAGCAGTACTTC. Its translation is CASSKIKGQGDSYEQYF.

The DNA for the CDR3 is TGTGCCAGCAGTTACCTGACTAGCGGCCAAGAGACCCAGTACTTC. This gives the protein CASSYLTSGQETQYF. The chain uses TRBV6-6 and TRBJ2-5, with TRBD2 matching 9 bases. The CDR3 is 15 amino acids. J was trimmed by 1 base and V by 2 bases; bases with no gene match: 2. Germline V gives CDR1 MNHNY, CDR2 SVGAGI (reference sequence).

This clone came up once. The CDR3: CASSLRTGGSEKLFF. CDR3 bases: TGTGCCAGCAGCCTACGGACAGGGGGTAGTGAAAAACTGTTTTTT. The J gene is TRBJ1-4, the V gene TRBV13; the match to TRBD1 covers 10 bases. The trim removed 5 bases at V and 7 bases at J, leaving 7 bases unmatched. This CDR3 comprises 15 residues. Germline lookup yields CDR1 PRHDT and CDR2 FYEKMQ (reference sequence).

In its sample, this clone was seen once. CDR3 bases: TGTGCCAGAGGTTCAAGACAGGGGGGATCCTACGAGCAGTACTTC. It encodes CARGSRQGGSYEQYF. The V gene is TRBV19, the J gene TRBJ2-7, with TRBD1 matching over 9 bases. The CDR3 consists of 15 residues. Germline CDR1 and CDR2: LNHDA and SQIVND (reference sequence). Unmatched junction bases numbered 10, after V lost 9 bases and J lost 1 base.